These 20 T cell receptor beta chains share one sample of origin, sequenced in a study of identical twins. TCRdb fed the 5' RACE reads into MiXCR, producing one record per CDR3 protein. Among more than 600,000 distinct CDR3 sequences, roughly 20% were seen once, and the ten largest hold around 13%. The same data also went into a second study, on T cells expressing NK-cell markers.

Sequencing was performed on PBMCs. These receptors were collected from a woman younger than 30 in good health.

This clonotype was counted a few times. The chain employs TRBV15 and TRBJ2-1; tentatively, D is TRBD2 (6 bases). CDR1 and CDR2 from the germline V gene are LNHNV and YYDKDF (reference sequence). V lost 1 base, J lost 3 bases, and 16 bases lay in between. This CDR3 contains 17 residues. CDR3 in amino acids: CATSRGFGGDDYNEQFF. The DNA of the CDR3 is TGTGCCACCAGCAGAGGATTCGGGGGAGACGACTACAATGAGCAGTTCTTC.

This clonotype was observed a few times. The CDR3 bases are TGTGCCAGCAGCTTGAAGTGGGGTTCCGGGCACAATGAGCAGTTCTTC. Its protein is CASSLKWGSGHNEQFF. This chain links TRBV5-6 with TRBJ2-1, with D unresolved. The germline CDR1 and CDR2 sequences are SGHDT and YYEEEE. Trimming stripped 1 base from V and 5 bases from J, with 16 bases between. CDR3 length equals 16 residues.

The chain combines TRBV20-1 with TRBJ2-3; TRBD2 agrees at 11 bases. Trimming at V came to 5 bases and at J to 10 bases, leaving 8 bases not matched to a gene. Germline CDR1 is DFQATT and CDR2 is SNEGSKA (reference sequence). CDR3 length equals 13 residues. CDR3 in amino acids: CSASGTSGSPQYF. CDR3 sequence (DNA): TGCAGTGCTTCCGGGACTAGCGGATCCCCGCAGTATTTT.

This clonotype was observed a handful of times. This chain links TRBV10-3 with TRBJ2-3; 9 nucleotides match TRBD1. The CDR3 has 16 amino acids. The V and J ends lost 6 bases and 2 bases, in that order; junction bases with no gene match: 9. Germline-derived CDR1 and CDR2 are ENHRY and SYGVKD. This CDR3 reads CAISDRQGGSTDTQYF. The CDR3 nucleotides read TGTGCCATCAGCGATCGACAGGGGGGATCCACAGATACGCAGTATTTT.

The chain combines TRBV7-2 with TRBJ2-5; the D is unclear. This CDR3 is built from 14 residues. Trimming took off 2 bases at V and 4 bases at J, with 11 bases between the two ends. Per the germline V gene, CDR1 is SGHTA and CDR2 is FQGNSA. This CDR3 reads CASSLRSGAETQYF. CDR3 sequence (DNA): TGTGCCAGCAGCTTAAGGTCCGGCGCAGAGACCCAGTACTTC.

Many counts were recorded for this clonotype. The gene calls are TRBV6-2 or TRBV6-3 and TRBJ2-7; TRBD2 matches 8 bases. The ends lost 5 bases at V and 3 bases at J; junction bases unmatched: 6. The length of the CDR3 is 14 residues. Germline-derived CDR1 and CDR2 are MNHEY and SVGEGT. The DNA for the CDR3 is TGTGCCAGCAGTACACTAGCGGAGATCTACGAGCAGTACTTC. Translated: CASSTLAEIYEQYF.

This clonotype was recorded a few times. One end of the junction is discordant with germline, which a read error may explain. This chain uses TRBV10-3 with TRBJ1-2, with D unresolved. This CDR3 is built from 13 residues. Germline CDR1 ENHRY, CDR2 SYGVKD. The CDR3, as DNA: TGTGCCATCGGTGAAGCTTTCAACTATGGCTACACCTTC. The encoded protein is CAIGEAFNYGYTF.

This clonotype was detected only a few times. The genes are TRBV12-3 or TRBV12-4 and TRBJ2-7; D could derive from TRBD1 or TRBD2 (5 bases each). The CDR3 extends over 14 amino acids. V was cut by 6 bases and J by 3 bases, with 15 bases left in between. CDR3 residues: CASSSGPINYEQYF. The CDR3 nucleotides are TGTGCCAGCAGCTCGGGACCTATTAACTACGAGCAGTACTTC.

The gene calls are TRBV5-1 and TRBJ1-4, with 9 bases lining up with TRBD1. Germline V gene sequence: CDR1 SGHRS, CDR2 YFSETQ. The CDR3 runs to 14 residues. V lost 2 bases, J lost 7 bases, and 3 bases stayed unmatched. The CDR3 DNA is TGCGCCAGCAGCTTAACAGGGGGCACTGAAAAACTGTTTTTT. Translated: CASSLTGGTEKLFF.

This clonotype was observed a handful of times. The chain is built from TRBV5-1 and TRBJ2-5; D gene ambiguous. This CDR3 comprises 15 residues. V shed 0 bases and J shed 5 bases, with 14 bases lying between them. CDR1 and CDR2 from the germline V gene are SGHRS and YFSETQ. This CDR3 reads CASSLVGKGGETQYF. The CDR3 DNA reads TGCGCCAGCAGCTTGGTAGGGAAAGGCGGTGAGACCCAGTACTTC.

CDR3 nucleotides: TGTGCCAGCAGCCGAAGTACCTACGAGCAGTACTTC. It specifies CASSRSTYEQYF. The chain has TRBV7-9 and TRBJ2-7; D is unclear. Germline V gene sequence: CDR1 SEHNR, CDR2 FQNEAQ (reference sequence). The CDR3 consists of 12 residues. The V and J ends lost 5 bases and 2 bases respectively, with 7 bases between them.

The V and J genes are TRBV7-2 and TRBJ2-7; D is undetermined. Germline V lookup: CDR1 SGHTA, CDR2 FQGNSA. The CDR3 is 15 residues long. Trimming removed 1 base at V and 0 bases at J, with 10 bases between. The CDR3: CASSLGGIYSYEQYF. The CDR3 DNA is TGTGCCAGCAGCTTAGGTGGCATCTACTCCTACGAGCAGTACTTC.

This sequence joins TRBV6-6 and TRBJ1-1, with D perhaps matching TRBD1 (6 bases). Trimming took 6 bases from V and 5 from J, leaving 13 bases between them. This CDR3 comprises 13 residues. From germline, CDR1 is MNHNY and CDR2 SVGAGI (reference sequence). For the CDR3, the DNA is TGTGCCAGCAGAAGGACAGCTGATACTGAAGCTTTCTTT. Translating gives CASRRTADTEAFF.

The chain carries TRBV7-2 and TRBJ2-3; D is unclear. The V and J ends lost 1 base and 2 bases respectively, with 10 bases between them. This CDR3 spans 15 amino acids. Germline V gives CDR1 SGHTA, CDR2 FQGNSA. In nucleotides, the CDR3 is TGTGCCAGCAGCTTAGGTCCTCCCTCCACAGATACGCAGTATTTT. This translates into CASSLGPPSTDTQYF.

V gene TRBV18 combines with J gene TRBJ2-7; the D gene is possibly TRBD1 (5 bases). The CDR3 loop spans 12 amino acids. Germline lookup yields CDR1 KGHSH and CDR2 LQKENI. Trimming cost V 5 bases and J 3 bases, with 8 bases left between them. The CDR3 spells CASSSRDYEQYF. CDR3 DNA sequence: TGTGCCAGCTCAAGCAGGGACTACGAGCAGTACTTC.

This chain joins TRBV5-5 and TRBJ2-5; TRBD1 agrees at 7 bases. The length of the CDR3 is 15 residues. Looked up from germline, CDR1 is SGHKS and CDR2 is YYEKEE (reference sequence). After removal of 5 bases from V and 5 bases from J, the junction contained 12 bases not matched to a gene. The CDR3 DNA sequence: TGTGCCAGCAGGGACCGACAGGGTGTGTGGGAGACCCAGTACTTC. It yields the protein CASRDRQGVWETQYF.

This clonotype was found a few times. The chain links TRBV11-2 to TRBJ2-2; either TRBD1 or TRBD2 may supply D (5 bases each). The CDR3 covers 16 residues. CDR1 is SGHAT and CDR2 is FQNNGV in the germline V gene. Deletions cut 8 bases from V and 7 bases from J, with 23 bases between. CDR3 in amino acids: CASRERAGTNNGELFF. As DNA, the CDR3 is TGTGCCAGCCGCGAACGCGCCGGGACCAATAACGGGGAGCTGTTTTTT.

This clonotype was recorded a few times. The genes are TRBV21-1 and TRBJ2-1; whether TRBD1, the table's D call, matches the DNA was not checked. TRBV21-1 is recorded as a pseudogene. The CDR3 runs 14 residues. CDR3 amino acids: CATRPRGPYNEQFF. The CDR3 coding sequence is TGTGCCACCCGCCCCAGGGGACCCTACAATGAGCAGTTCTTC.

This clonotype has at least ten counts. The chain is built from TRBV12-3 or TRBV12-4 and TRBJ2-3; no clear D. The CDR3 loop spans 12 amino acids. The germline V and J ends were trimmed by 10 bases and 3 bases, with 11 bases remaining between them. DNA of the CDR3: TGTGCCACTTCGGTTAGAACAGATACGCAGTATTTT. Protein: CATSVRTDTQYF.

V is TRBV20-1 and J is TRBJ2-5, with D possibly being TRBD1 (6 bases). This CDR3 has 13 amino acids. Germline assignment: CDR1 DFQATT and CDR2 SNEGSKA (reference sequence). V lost 1 base and J lost 5, with 11 bases in between. The CDR3 here is CSARGGPRETQYF. The CDR3 DNA reads as TGCAGTGCTAGAGGGGGGCCTAGGGAGACCCAGTACTTC.